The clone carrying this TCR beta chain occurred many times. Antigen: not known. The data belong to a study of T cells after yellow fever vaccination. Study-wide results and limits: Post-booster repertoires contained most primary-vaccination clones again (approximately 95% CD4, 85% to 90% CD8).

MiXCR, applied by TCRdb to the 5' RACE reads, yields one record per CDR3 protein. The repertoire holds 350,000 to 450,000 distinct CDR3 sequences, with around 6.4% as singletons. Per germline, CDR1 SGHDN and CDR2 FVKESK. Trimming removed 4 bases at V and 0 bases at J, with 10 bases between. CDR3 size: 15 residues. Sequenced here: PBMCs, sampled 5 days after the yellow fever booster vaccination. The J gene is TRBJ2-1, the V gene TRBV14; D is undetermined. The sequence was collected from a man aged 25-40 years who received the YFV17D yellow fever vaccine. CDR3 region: CASSPRPHSYNEQFF. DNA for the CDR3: TGTGCCAGCAGCCCCAGACCGCACTCCTACAATGAGCAGTTCTTC.